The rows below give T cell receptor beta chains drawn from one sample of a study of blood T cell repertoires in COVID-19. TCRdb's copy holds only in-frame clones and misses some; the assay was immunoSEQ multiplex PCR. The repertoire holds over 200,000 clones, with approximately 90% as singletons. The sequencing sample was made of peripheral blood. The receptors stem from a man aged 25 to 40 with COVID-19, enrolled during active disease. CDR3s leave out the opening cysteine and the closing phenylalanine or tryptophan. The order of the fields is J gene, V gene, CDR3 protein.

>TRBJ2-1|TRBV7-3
ASSLNLFGQGLF
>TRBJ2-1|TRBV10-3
ATKDREVEQF
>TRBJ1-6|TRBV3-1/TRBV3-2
ASSRVGHRGSYNSPLH
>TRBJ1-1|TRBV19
ASSIWAGGLTEAF
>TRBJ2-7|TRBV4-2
ASSPPAEGAVNEQY
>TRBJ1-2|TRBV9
ASSVGTASYGYT
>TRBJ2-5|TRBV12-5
ASGLGLAAEETQY
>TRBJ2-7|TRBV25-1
ASSLAGVNEQY
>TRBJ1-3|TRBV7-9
ASSSARDRGPWGNTIY
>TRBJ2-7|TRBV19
ASSEGTGPTLTYEQY
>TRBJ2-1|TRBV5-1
ASSLAPGLAGDHKDYNEQF
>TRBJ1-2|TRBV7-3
ASSFGTGFGYT
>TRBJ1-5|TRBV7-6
ASSLGTGVQSANQPQH
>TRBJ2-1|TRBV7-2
ASSSRGASYNEQF
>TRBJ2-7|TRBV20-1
SASPTGRSYEQY
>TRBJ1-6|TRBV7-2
ASSSRAGTFNSPLH
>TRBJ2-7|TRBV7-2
ASSLDATSGSYEQY
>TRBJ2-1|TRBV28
ASSSGLAGNEQF
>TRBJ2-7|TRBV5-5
ASSLPFTGYEQY
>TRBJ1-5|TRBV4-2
ASSQGLAEGNQPQH
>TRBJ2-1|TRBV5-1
ASSLARLAGSNEQF
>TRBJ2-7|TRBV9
ASSALAGGSAEQY
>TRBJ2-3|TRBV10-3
AISGTGVGDTQY
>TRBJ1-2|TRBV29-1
SVGSDSYGYT
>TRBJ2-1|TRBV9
ASSVGGGHYNEQF
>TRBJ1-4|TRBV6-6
ASSYGTVNEKLF
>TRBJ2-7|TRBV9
ASSLSSGEGYEQY
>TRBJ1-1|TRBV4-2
ASSHSHRGTEAF
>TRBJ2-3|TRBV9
ACGGGYTDTQY
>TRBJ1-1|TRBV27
ASSFGGGSEAF
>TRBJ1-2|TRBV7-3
ASSEVEGSYGYT
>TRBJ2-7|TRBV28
ASSSPRTGGAYEQY
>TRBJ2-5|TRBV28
ASTSAGGSSMETQY
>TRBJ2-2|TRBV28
ASSSGSNTGELF
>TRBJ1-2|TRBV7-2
ASSLDGANYGYT
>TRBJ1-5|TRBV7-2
ASSLSRGGNQPQH
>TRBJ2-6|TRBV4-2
ASSHTGSSSGANVLT
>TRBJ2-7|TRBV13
ASSSLTGYEQY
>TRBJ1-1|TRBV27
ASSYQGPGTEAF
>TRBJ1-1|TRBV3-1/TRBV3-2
ASSPDSMNTEAF
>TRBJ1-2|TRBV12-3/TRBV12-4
ASSFFTVYGYT
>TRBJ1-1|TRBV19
ASSIVSRGGNTEAF
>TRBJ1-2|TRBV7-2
ASSLDYYGYT
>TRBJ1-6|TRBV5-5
ATTSDGGSPLH
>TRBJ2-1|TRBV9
ASSPSTSNEQF
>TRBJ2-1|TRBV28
ASSSSGRLAAAYNEQF
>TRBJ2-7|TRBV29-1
SVGQGTYEQY